The entry below describes one TCR beta chain. CDR3 length equals 13 residues. The germline CDR1 and CDR2 sequences are MRHNA and SNTAGT. V was trimmed by 6 bases and J by 8 bases, leaving 15 bases between them. This specimen belongs to a study of blood T cell repertoires in COVID-19. Participants' own reports of clinical history determined their cohort assignment. TCRdb keeps only in-frame clones here, not all; method: immunoSEQ multiplex PCR. This table holds some 350,000 clones, 75% to 90% found once. Sequenced sample: PBMCs or T cells enriched from blood (not recorded which). The receptor comes from a man aged 25 to 40 who had recovered from COVID-19. The chain uses TRBV6-4 and TRBJ2-3, with D perhaps matching TRBD1 (5 bases). The CDR3: CASSIQGWATQYF. DNA for the CDR3: TGTGCCAGCAGCATCCAGGGCTGGGCTACGCAGTATTTT.